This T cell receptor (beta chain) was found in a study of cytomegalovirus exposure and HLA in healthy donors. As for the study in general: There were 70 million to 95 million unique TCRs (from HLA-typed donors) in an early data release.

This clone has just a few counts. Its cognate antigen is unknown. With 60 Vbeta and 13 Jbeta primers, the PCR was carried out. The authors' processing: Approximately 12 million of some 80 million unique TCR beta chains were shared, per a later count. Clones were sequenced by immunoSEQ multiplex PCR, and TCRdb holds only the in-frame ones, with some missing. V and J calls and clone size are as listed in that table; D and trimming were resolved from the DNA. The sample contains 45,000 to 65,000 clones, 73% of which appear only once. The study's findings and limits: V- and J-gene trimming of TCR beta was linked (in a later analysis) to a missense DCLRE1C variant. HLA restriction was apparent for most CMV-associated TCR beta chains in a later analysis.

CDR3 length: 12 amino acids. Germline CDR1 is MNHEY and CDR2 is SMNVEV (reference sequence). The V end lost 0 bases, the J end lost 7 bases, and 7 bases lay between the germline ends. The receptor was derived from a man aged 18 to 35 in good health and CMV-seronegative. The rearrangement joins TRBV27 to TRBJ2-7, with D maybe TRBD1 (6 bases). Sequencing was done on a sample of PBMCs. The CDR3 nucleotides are TGTGCCAGCAGTTTATCCGGACAGGAGCAGTACTTC. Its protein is CASSLSGQEQYF.